This is a list of T cell receptor beta chains from one sample in a study of T cells in Graves' hyperthyroidism and ophthalmopathy. TCRdb processed the multiplex PCR reads anew with MiXCR; each CDR3 protein has one entry. The sample shows more than 350,000 distinct CDR3 sequences, about a sixth of them seen only once. The sequencing sample was made of blood. These receptors all come from a woman younger than 45 with Graves' hyperthyroidism that later progressed to Graves' ophthalmopathy. Both conserved end residues are part of each CDR3. D genes are given only for firm matches. Some rows have no size entry. The others give once, few or many, or a class for an expanded clone.

TRBV20-1	TRBJ1-1	.	.	CSARALNTEAFF	TGCAGTGCCAGGGCACTGAACACTGAAGCTTTCTTT
TRBV12-3/TRBV12-4	TRBJ2-7	TRBD1	.	CASRLTGTGSYEQYF	TGTGCCAGCAGACTGACCGGGACAGGCTCCTACGAGCAGTACTTC
TRBV19	TRBJ1-3	.	many	CASSFGQFSGNTIYF	TGTGCCAGTAGTTTTGGACAGTTCTCTGGAAACACCATATATTTT
TRBV2	TRBJ2-1	.	.	CASSEGSSHEQFF	TGTGCCAGCAGTGAGGGTAGCTCCCATGAGCAGTTCTTC
TRBV15	TRBJ2-7	TRBD1	few	CATSRRDRGFYEQYF	TGTGCCACCAGCCGCCGGGACAGGGGTTTCTACGAGCAGTACTTC
TRBV19	TRBJ2-7	.	many	CASSRQIAYEQYF	TGTGCCAGTAGCAGGCAAATTGCCTACGAGCAGTACTTC
TRBV20-1	TRBJ2-1	.	many	CSARALRDSHNEQFF	TGCAGTGCTAGAGCACTGAGGGACTCCCACAATGAGCAGTTCTTC
TRBV5-1	TRBJ2-7	.	.	CASSEQDSTYEQYF	TGCGCCAGCAGCGAACAGGACAGTACCTACGAGCAGTACTTC
TRBV4-1	TRBJ1-2	.	.	CASNTGPWGGDGYTF	TGCGCCAGCAATACAGGTCCTTGGGGGGGAGATGGCTACACCTTC
TRBV28	TRBJ2-3	.	many	CASSLGGRLGKSTDTQYF	TGTGCCAGCAGTTTAGGTGGGAGACTGGGGAAAAGCACAGATACGCAGTATTTT
TRBV2	TRBJ2-3	TRBD2	many	CASSPSGSSTDTQYF	TGTGCCAGCAGTCCTAGCGGTTCTAGCACAGATACGCAGTATTTT
TRBV19	TRBJ1-2	.	.	CASSIPLYGYTF	TGTGCCAGTAGTATCCCCCTCTATGGCTACACCTTC
TRBV7-2	TRBJ2-7	TRBD1	.	CASSDGQGPYEQYF	TGTGCCAGCAGCGACGGACAGGGGCCCTACGAGCAGTACTTC
TRBV5-6	TRBJ1-1	.	many	CASSLAGEGMNTEAFF	TGTGCCAGCAGCTTGGCCGGTGAAGGCATGAACACTGAAGCTTTCTTT
TRBV19	TRBJ2-2	.	.	CASHNTGELFF	TGTGCCAGTCATAACACCGGGGAGCTGTTTTTT
TRBV2	TRBJ2-7	TRBD2	many	CASSGAGVGDEQYF	TGTGCCAGCAGTGGGGCGGGAGTTGGCGACGAGCAGTACTTC
TRBV6-6	TRBJ2-6	.	many	CASSYYLGSGANVLTF	TGTGCCAGCAGTTACTACCTGGGATCTGGGGCCAACGTCCTGACTTTC
TRBV29-1	TRBJ2-1	.	many	CSANKGRSYNEQFF	TGCAGTGCCAATAAAGGTCGTTCGTACAATGAGCAGTTCTTC
TRBV6-1	TRBJ1-1	TRBD1	many	CASRPGGGTEAFF	TGTGCCAGCAGACCAGGGGGGGGGACTGAAGCTTTCTTT
TRBV3-1	TRBJ2-5	.	.	CASSQGQYETQYF	TGTGCCAGCAGCCAAGGCCAGTACGAGACCCAGTACTTC
TRBV7-2	TRBJ2-7	.	many	CASSLVAGTYEQYF	TGTGCCAGCAGCTTAGTGGCGGGGACCTACGAGCAGTACTTC
TRBV2	TRBJ1-1	.	many	CASSRSMAEAFF	TGTGCCAGCAGCAGGTCGATGGCTGAAGCTTTCTTT
TRBV5-1	TRBJ2-3	.	.	CASSLGGCDTQYF	TGCGCCAGCAGCTTGGGGGGGTGCGATACGCAGTATTTT
TRBV25-1	TRBJ1-6	.	few	CASSEARSNSPLHF	TGTGCCAGCAGTGAGGCCAGATCGAATTCACCCCTCCACTTT
TRBV12-3/TRBV12-4	TRBJ2-1	.	many	CASSESVANEQFF	TGTGCCAGCAGTGAGAGCGTGGCGAATGAGCAGTTCTTC
TRBV29-1	TRBJ2-1	TRBD1	many	CSVRQGLDYNEQFF	TGCAGCGTTAGACAGGGTTTGGACTACAATGAGCAGTTCTTC
TRBV5-8	TRBJ2-7	.	.	CASNPGPYEQYF	TGTGCCAGCAATCCAGGGCCCTACGAGCAGTACTTC